The 26 T cell receptor beta chains presented below share a single source sample, sequenced in a study of blood T cell repertoires in COVID-19. Using immunoSEQ multiplex PCR, the repertoire was profiled, and TCRdb retains in-frame clones only, with some absent. The repertoire holds over 450,000 clones, with about 89% as singletons. The specimen sequenced was peripheral blood. Receptors were obtained from a woman aged 45 to 65 with COVID-19, enrolled during active disease.

This clone was detected only once. The chain is built from TRBV24-1 and TRBJ1-1, with D possibly being TRBD1 (5 bases). This CDR3 region has 13 residues. Germline V gene lookup returns CDR1 KGHDR and CDR2 SFDVKD. The V gene lost 6 bases and the J gene lost 3 bases, with 10 bases spanning the gap. The chain's CDR3 is CATSQRGDTEAFF. The CDR3 DNA is TGTGCCACCAGTCAACGGGGGGACACTGAAGCTTTCTTT.

This chain uses TRBV5-1 with TRBJ2-1; D gene uncertain. Germline CDR1 and CDR2: SGHRS and YFSETQ. V was pared by 0 bases and J by 0 bases, with 7 bases between. CDR3 length equals 15 residues. The CDR3 DNA reads as TGCGCCAGCAGCTTGGCGCGTTCCTCCTACAATGAGCAGTTCTTC. This encodes CASSLARSSYNEQFF.

V gene TRBV4-1 combines with J gene TRBJ1-2; 8 bases are shared with TRBD1. Germline lookup yields CDR1 MGHRA and CDR2 YSYEKL. This CDR3 region has 16 residues. The V and J ends lost 3 bases and 2 bases, in that order; junction bases with no gene match: 8. The CDR3 region has the DNA TGCGCCAGCAGCCATGGACAGGGACTCGAGAACTATGGCTACACCTTC. It is translated as CASSHGQGLENYGYTF.

CDR3 amino acids: CASSEASQETQYF. For the CDR3, the DNA is TGCGCCAGCAGTGAGGCCAGCCAAGAGACCCAGTACTTC. The chain combines TRBV10-2 with TRBJ2-5; D gene unclear. Germline V gene sequence: CDR1 WSHSY, CDR2 SAAADI. The V and J ends lost 2 bases and 1 base respectively, with 5 bases between them. The length of the CDR3 is 13 residues.

The chain carries TRBV20-1 and TRBJ1-1; no clear D. Trimming took off 3 bases at V and 2 bases at J, with 10 bases between the two ends. Germline values: CDR1 DFQATT, CDR2 SNEGSKA (reference sequence). The CDR3 is made up of 13 amino acids. This CDR3 is CSASVTANTEAFF. The CDR3 DNA follows: TGCAGTGCTAGTGTAACAGCTAACACTGAAGCTTTCTTT.

The chain recombines TRBV29-1 with TRBJ1-1, with a tentative D call TRBD1 (6 bases). Germline CDR1 and CDR2: SQVTM and ANQGSEA. V dropped 2 bases and J dropped 1 base, with 8 bases sitting between them. This CDR3 is 13 amino acids long. CDR3 loop: CSVEKQGNTEAFF. The DNA of the CDR3 is TGCAGCGTTGAAAAACAGGGGAACACTGAAGCTTTCTTT.

The chain links TRBV6-5 to TRBJ2-2; D might be TRBD1 (6 bases). The CDR3 has 14 residues. V was trimmed by 7 bases and J by 8 bases, leaving 17 bases between them. The germline gives CDR1 MNHEY, CDR2 SVGAGI. As DNA, the CDR3 is TGTGCCAGCAAGGAACAGGGAGCTGCTGGGGAGCTGTTTTTT. Its translation is CASKEQGAAGELFF.

CDR3 DNA: TGTGCCAGCAGGGGGGGACTAATCCCTGAAGCTTTCTTT. It codes for CASRGGLIPEAFF. This chain uses TRBV28 with TRBJ1-1; a possible D gene is TRBD1 (5 bases). This CDR3 has 13 amino acids. The germline V gene has CDR1 MDHEN and CDR2 SYDVKM. With 6 bases removed from V and 6 bases from J, the gap between germline ends came to 14 bases.

The chain couples TRBV2 to TRBJ1-2; maybe TRBD1 (6 bases). Trimming removed 8 bases at V and 5 bases at J, with 18 bases between. Germline V lookup: CDR1 SNHLY, CDR2 FYNNEI. This CDR3 comprises 14 residues. The DNA for the CDR3 is TGTGCCAGCGGCAGGGAGGGGGTCGGATATGGCTACACCTTC. Translation gives CASGREGVGYGYTF.

The chain joins TRBV24-1 to TRBJ1-2; a weak D match, TRBD1 (5 bases). V gave up 7 bases and J gave up 5 bases, with 7 bases separating them. The CDR3 extends over 11 amino acids. Germline CDR1 KGHDR, CDR2 SFDVKD. For the CDR3, the DNA is TGTGCCACCAGGGGGCCGTATGGCTACACCTTC. Translating it yields CATRGPYGYTF.

The chain recombines TRBV19 with TRBJ1-1, with D perhaps TRBD1 (6 bases). Trimming removed 10 bases at V and 7 bases at J, with 22 bases between. The CDR3 sequence is 14 residues long. In germline, CDR1 is LNHDA, CDR2 SQIVND (reference sequence). The chain's CDR3 is CATTTTWGPSEAFF. The DNA for the CDR3 is TGTGCCACAACCACTACCTGGGGGCCGAGTGAAGCTTTCTTT.

This chain links TRBV12-5 with TRBJ2-1, with TRBD1 matching over 9 bases. CDR1 and CDR2 from the germline V gene are LGHNT and FRNRAP. The CDR3 covers 15 residues. Trimming cost V 7 bases and J 9 bases; bases outside gene matches: 13. The CDR3 bases are TGTGCTAGTGTTTCCGGGGACAGGGTTATAGCTGAGCAGTTCTTC. Translation gives CASVSGDRVIAEQFF. The complete variable domain, with remaining parts taken from reference TRBV12-5 and TRBJ2-1, reads DARVTQTPRHKVTEMGQEVTMRCQPILGHNTVFWYRQTMMQGLELLAYFRNRAPLDDSGMPKDRFSAEMPDATLATLKIQPSEPRDSAVYFCASVSGDRVIAEQFFGPGTRLTVL.

This sequence joins TRBV24-1 and TRBJ2-3; 10 bases agree with TRBD2. Per germline, CDR1 KGHDR and CDR2 SFDVKD. Trimming at V came to 10 bases and at J to 6 bases, leaving 12 bases not matched to a gene. The CDR3 is 15 amino acids. In nucleotides, the CDR3 is TGTGCCACGGCGCCTGAGCGGGGGGGCCGGGATACGCAGTATTTT. The encoded protein is CATAPERGGRDTQYF.

The chain recombines TRBV11-3 with TRBJ2-7, with D maybe TRBD1 (5 bases). The ends were cut back, 1 base at V and 6 bases at J, with 10 bases in the middle. Per the germline V gene, CDR1 is SGHNT and CDR2 is YENEEA. The CDR3 is 13 residues long. The chain's CDR3 is CASSLGGYSEQYF. DNA of the CDR3: TGTGCCAGCAGCTTAGGGGGCTACAGCGAGCAGTACTTC.

The V and J genes are TRBV13 and TRBJ1-2; possibly TRBD1 for D (6 bases). This CDR3 is 14 amino acids long. V lost 5 bases, J lost 3 bases, and 13 bases lay in between. Germline loops: CDR1 PRHDT, CDR2 FYEKMQ (reference sequence). The CDR3 here is CASSRGGGDYGYTF. CDR3 nucleotide sequence: TGTGCCAGCAGCCGGGGAGGGGGGGACTATGGCTACACCTTC.

The chain carries TRBV7-9 and TRBJ2-3; D is uncertain. This CDR3 is 15 amino acids long. V lost 7 bases and J 4 bases, leaving 18 bases between the germline ends. CDR1 and CDR2 from the germline V gene are SEHNR and FQNEAQ (reference sequence). CDR3 sequence: CASTIGAFGADTQYF. CDR3 DNA sequence: TGTGCCAGCACCATTGGCGCCTTTGGAGCAGATACGCAGTATTTT.

The chain employs TRBV24-1 and TRBJ2-3; 9 nucleotides align to TRBD2. Germline V gives CDR1 KGHDR, CDR2 SFDVKD. V lost 2 bases to trimming and J lost 5 bases; unmatched junction nucleotides: 7. The CDR3 spans 16 residues. In DNA form, the CDR3 reads TGTGCCACCAGTGATTCAAAGCGGGGGGCCCTAGATACGCAGTATTTT. Protein sequence: CATSDSKRGALDTQYF.

This sequence joins TRBV19 and TRBJ1-2; perhaps TRBD1 as D (5 bases). V was clipped by 3 bases and J by 7 bases, with 12 bases between them. CDR3 length: 13 amino acids. Germline V gene data show CDR1 as LNHDA and CDR2 as SQIVND (reference sequence). The DNA of the CDR3 is TGTGCCAGTAGTATTATGCGGGACTCTGGCTACACCTTC. This encodes CASSIMRDSGYTF.

The V gene is TRBV7-2, the J gene TRBJ1-2; D is ambiguous. V gave up 1 base and J gave up 6 bases, with 9 bases separating them. Per the germline V gene, CDR1 is SGHTA and CDR2 is FQGNSA. The CDR3 contains 13 residues. CDR3 DNA sequence: TGTGCCAGCAGCTTAGAGCTATTAGATGGCTACACCTTC. This gives the protein CASSLELLDGYTF.

The chain links TRBV9 to TRBJ2-3; TRBD2 is a possible D gene (5 bases). The CDR3 totals 14 residues. V was trimmed by 4 bases and J by 3 bases, leaving 12 bases between them. Germline V gives CDR1 SGDLS, CDR2 YYNGEE. The CDR3 loop reads CASSPPRGTDTQYF. Here the CDR3 DNA reads TGTGCCAGCAGCCCCCCCCGGGGTACAGATACGCAGTATTTT.

The count of this clone is one. The chain recombines TRBV27 with TRBJ1-3, with no clear D. The germline V and J ends were trimmed by 6 bases and 0 bases, with 6 bases remaining between them. CDR3 length: 13 residues. Germline CDR1 and CDR2: MNHEY and SMNVEV (reference sequence). The chain's CDR3 is CASSPTSGNTIYF. CDR3 in DNA: TGTGCCAGCAGCCCTACCTCTGGAAACACCATATATTTT.

This chain links TRBV11-3 with TRBJ2-3; 9 bases match TRBD1. Germline values: CDR1 SGHNT, CDR2 YENEEA. The V and J ends lost 2 bases and 2 bases, in that order; junction bases with no gene match: 5. This CDR3 comprises 16 residues. The CDR3 protein is CASSLTGQGVTDTQYF. CDR3 bases: TGTGCCAGCAGCTTAACGGGACAGGGAGTCACAGATACGCAGTATTTT.

This sequence joins TRBV9 and TRBJ2-3; 7 nucleotides agree with TRBD2. The V and J ends lost 0 bases and 2 bases, in that order; junction bases with no gene match: 12. The CDR3 runs 18 residues. The germline CDR1 and CDR2 sequences are SGDLS and YYNGEE. The CDR3 DNA follows: TGTGCCAGCAGCGTAGGACCCGGGGGGACGTTGAACACAGATACGCAGTATTTT. Its translation is CASSVGPGGTLNTDTQYF.

V is TRBV5-4 and J is TRBJ1-1; D call uncertain. The germline V and J ends were trimmed by 0 bases and 1 base, with 10 bases remaining between them. Germline V gene data show CDR1 as SGHNT and CDR2 as YYREEE (reference sequence). The CDR3 totals 15 residues. CDR3 amino acids: CASSLGQRANTEAFF. The CDR3 nucleotides read TGTGCCAGCAGCTTGGGACAACGAGCGAACACTGAAGCTTTCTTT.

The chain couples TRBV25-1 to TRBJ1-1; D might be TRBD1 (6 bases). The CDR3 runs 12 residues. Trimming pared 6 bases from V and 9 bases from J, leaving 14 bases between. CDR1 and CDR2 from the germline V gene are MGHDK and SYGVNS. The CDR3 bases are TGTGCCAGCAGCAGATTACAGGGTAAAGCTTTCTTT. Protein product: CASSRLQGKAFF. Combining the CDR3 with reference TRBV25-1 and TRBJ1-1 gives the whole variable domain EADIYQTPRYLVIGTGKKITLECSQTMGHDKMYWYQQDPGMELHLIHYSYGVNSTEKGDLSSESTVSRIRTEHFPLTLESARPSHTSQYLCASSRLQGKAFFGQGTRLTVV.

The V call is TRBV29-1, the J call TRBJ2-1; 10 bases are shared with TRBD2. With V trimmed by 6 bases and J by 3 bases, 8 bases remained unmatched. Germline V gene sequence: CDR1 SQVTM, CDR2 ANQGSEA. The CDR3 runs to 15 residues. DNA of the CDR3: TGCAGCGTCGTCCCGGGACTAGCGCTCTACAATGAGCAGTTCTTC. Protein: CSVVPGLALYNEQFF.